This TCR beta chain appears in the sequencing data of a study of vaccination effects on CD4 cells after COVID-19. Overall study context: Sampling occurred a median 72 days post second dose, range 14 to 241.

Broader study findings: After vaccination of healthy people, only 1 of 255 vaccine-induced clones cross-reacted with common cold coronaviruses.

This CDR3 has 12 residues. The V gene lost 6 bases and the J gene lost 0 bases, with 2 bases spanning the gap. This clone occurred a few times. Its matching antigen is unknown. The ViraFEST assay expanded antigen-specific CD4+ T cells with viral peptide pools before sequencing. On approximately day 9 of culture, CD4+ T cells were separated out. Of the BNT162b2 and mRNA-1273 vaccines, participants received two doses of one or the other. IL-2 medium took the place of half the medium on both days 3 and 7. Sequencing was performed with immunoSEQ multiplex PCR; in TCRdb, only in-frame clones are kept and a portion is missing. The sample has roughly 30,000 clones; approximately 71% are singletons.

The material sequenced was CD4+ T cells from PBMCs cultured with HCoV-NL63 spike peptides, taken after COVID-19 vaccination. The chain combines TRBV12-3 or TRBV12-4 with TRBJ2-2; D not certain. This sequence was found in a human donor who received a COVID-19 vaccine. This CDR3 is CASRTNTGELFF. As DNA, the CDR3 is TGTGCCAGCAGGACGAACACCGGGGAGCTGTTTTTT.